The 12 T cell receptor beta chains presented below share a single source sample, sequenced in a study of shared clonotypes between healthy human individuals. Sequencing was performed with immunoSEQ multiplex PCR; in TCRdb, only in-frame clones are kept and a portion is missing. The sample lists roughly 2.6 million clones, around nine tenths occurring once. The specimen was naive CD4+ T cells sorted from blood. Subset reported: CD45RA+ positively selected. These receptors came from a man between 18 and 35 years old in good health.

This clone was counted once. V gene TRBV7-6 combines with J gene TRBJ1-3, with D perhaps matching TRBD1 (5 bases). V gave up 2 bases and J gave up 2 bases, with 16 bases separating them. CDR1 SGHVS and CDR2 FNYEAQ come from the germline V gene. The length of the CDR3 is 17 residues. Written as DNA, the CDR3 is TGTGCCAGCAGCTTAAGGCCAGGGAAGGTACCTGGAAACACCATATATTTT. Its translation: CASSLRPGKVPGNTIYF.

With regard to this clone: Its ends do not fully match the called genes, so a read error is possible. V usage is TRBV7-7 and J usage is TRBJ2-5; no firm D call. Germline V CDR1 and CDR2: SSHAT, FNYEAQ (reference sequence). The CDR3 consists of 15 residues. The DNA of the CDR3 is TGTGCTAGCAGCTTAGGTGGGGAACCGCAAGAGACCCAGTACTTC. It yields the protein CASSLGGEPQETQYF.

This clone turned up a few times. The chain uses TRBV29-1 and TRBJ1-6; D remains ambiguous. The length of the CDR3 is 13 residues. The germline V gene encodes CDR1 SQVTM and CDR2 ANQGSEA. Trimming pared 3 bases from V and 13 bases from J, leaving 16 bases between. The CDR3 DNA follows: TGCAGCGTTGACGAAGGGCCCAGCGGCCCCCTCCACTTT. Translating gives CSVDEGPSGPLHF.

CDR3 amino acids: CASSSELNSPLHF. In DNA, the CDR3 is TGTGCCAGCAGCTCGGAGCTCAATTCACCCCTCCACTTT. The chain couples TRBV5-5 to TRBJ1-6; D ambiguous. Trimming stripped 3 bases from V and 7 bases from J, with 8 bases between. The CDR3 consists of 13 residues. The germline gives CDR1 SGHKS, CDR2 YYEKEE (reference sequence).

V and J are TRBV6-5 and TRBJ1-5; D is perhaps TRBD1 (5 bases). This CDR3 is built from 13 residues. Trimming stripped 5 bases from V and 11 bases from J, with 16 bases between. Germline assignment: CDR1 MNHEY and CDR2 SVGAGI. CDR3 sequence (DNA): TGTGCCAGCAGTGGGACCTCCGCCGGGGCCCAGCATTTT. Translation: CASSGTSAGAQHF.

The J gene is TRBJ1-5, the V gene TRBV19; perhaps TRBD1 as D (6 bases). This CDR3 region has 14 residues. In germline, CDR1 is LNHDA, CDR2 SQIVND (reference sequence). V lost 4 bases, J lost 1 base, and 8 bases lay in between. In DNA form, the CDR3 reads TGTGCCAGTAGTAACAGGGAGAGCAATCAGCCCCAGCATTTT. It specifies CASSNRESNQPQHF.

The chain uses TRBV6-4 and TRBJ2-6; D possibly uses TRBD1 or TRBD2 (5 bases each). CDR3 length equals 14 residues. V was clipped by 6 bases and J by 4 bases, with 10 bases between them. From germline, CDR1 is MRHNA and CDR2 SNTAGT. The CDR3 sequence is CASRAGAGANVLTF. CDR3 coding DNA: TGTGCCAGCAGGGCCGGGGCCGGGGCCAACGTCCTGACTTTC.

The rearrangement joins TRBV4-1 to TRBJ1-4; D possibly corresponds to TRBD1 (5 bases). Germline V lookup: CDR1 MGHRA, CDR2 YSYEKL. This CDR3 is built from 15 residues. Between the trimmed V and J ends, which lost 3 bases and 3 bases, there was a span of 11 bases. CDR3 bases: TGCGCCAGCAGCCACAGGGCCGGGCCTAATGAAAAACTGTTTTTT. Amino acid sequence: CASSHRAGPNEKLFF.

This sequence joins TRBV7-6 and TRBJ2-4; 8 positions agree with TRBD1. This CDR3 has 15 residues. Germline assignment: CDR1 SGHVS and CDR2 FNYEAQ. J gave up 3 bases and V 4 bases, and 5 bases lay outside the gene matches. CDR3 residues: CASSSGGAGKNIQYF. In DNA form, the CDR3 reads TGTGCCAGCAGCTCAGGGGGCGCGGGCAAAAACATTCAGTACTTC.

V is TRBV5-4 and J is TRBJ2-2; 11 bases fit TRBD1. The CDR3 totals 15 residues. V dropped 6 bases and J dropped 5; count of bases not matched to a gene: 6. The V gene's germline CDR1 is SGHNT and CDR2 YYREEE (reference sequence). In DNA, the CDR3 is TGTGCCAGCAAAAGGACAGGGGGCCATACCGGGGAGCTGTTTTTT. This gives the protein CASKRTGGHTGELFF.

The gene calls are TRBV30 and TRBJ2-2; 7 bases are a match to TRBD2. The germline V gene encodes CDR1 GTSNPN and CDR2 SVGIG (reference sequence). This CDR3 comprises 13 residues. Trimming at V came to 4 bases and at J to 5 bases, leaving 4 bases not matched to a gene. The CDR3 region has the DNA TGTGCCTGGATCGCCGGGGGGACCGGGGAGCTGTTTTTT. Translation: CAWIAGGTGELFF.

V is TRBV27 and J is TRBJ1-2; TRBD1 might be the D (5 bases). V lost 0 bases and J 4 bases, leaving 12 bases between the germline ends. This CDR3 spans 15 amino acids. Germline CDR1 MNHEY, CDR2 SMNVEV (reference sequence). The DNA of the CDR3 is TGTGCCAGCAGTTTATCGCGGGGGGAGGTCTATGGCTACACCTTC. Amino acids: CASSLSRGEVYGYTF.